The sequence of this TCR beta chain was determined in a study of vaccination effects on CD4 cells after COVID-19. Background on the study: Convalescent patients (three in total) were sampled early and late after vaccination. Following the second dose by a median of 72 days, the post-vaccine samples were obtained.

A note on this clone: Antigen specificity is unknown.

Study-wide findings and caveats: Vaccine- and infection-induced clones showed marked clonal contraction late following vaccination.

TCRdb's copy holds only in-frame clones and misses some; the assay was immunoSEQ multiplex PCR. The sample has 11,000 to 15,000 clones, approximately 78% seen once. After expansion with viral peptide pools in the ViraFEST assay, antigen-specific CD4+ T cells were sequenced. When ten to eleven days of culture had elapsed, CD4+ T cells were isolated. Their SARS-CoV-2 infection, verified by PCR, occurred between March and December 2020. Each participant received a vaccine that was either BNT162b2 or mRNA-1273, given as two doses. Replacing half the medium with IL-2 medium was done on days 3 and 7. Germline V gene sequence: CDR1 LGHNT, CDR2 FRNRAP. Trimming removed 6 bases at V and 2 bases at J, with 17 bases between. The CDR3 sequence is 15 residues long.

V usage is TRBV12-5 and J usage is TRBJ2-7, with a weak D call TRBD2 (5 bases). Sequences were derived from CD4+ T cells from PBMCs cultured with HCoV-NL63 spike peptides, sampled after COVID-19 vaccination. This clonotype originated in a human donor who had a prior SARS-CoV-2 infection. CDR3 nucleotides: TGTGCTAGTGGGCGAACAGCGGCTGTGGCCTACGAGCAGTACTTC. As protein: CASGRTAAVAYEQYF.